The sequence of this T cell receptor (beta chain) was determined in a study of shared clonotypes between healthy human individuals. Note on this clone: A junction end diverges from the germline sequence, so it may reflect a read error.

The CDR3 totals 12 residues. Germline lookup yields CDR1 SGHAT and CDR2 FQNNGV. Data came from immunoSEQ multiplex PCR; TCRdb stores just in-frame clones and leaves some out. In the table there are under 1,100,000 clones, around 76% of which are singletons. The chain links TRBV11-2 to TRBJ1-4; D is perhaps TRBD1 (5 bases). This receptor was taken from a young man in good health. Sequencing was performed on memory CD4+ T cells sorted from blood. Subset noted: CD45RA-negative fraction. Here the CDR3 DNA reads TGTGCCAGCAGCTTGAATCCGTGGGACCTTACATTT. Protein product: CASSLNPWDLTF.